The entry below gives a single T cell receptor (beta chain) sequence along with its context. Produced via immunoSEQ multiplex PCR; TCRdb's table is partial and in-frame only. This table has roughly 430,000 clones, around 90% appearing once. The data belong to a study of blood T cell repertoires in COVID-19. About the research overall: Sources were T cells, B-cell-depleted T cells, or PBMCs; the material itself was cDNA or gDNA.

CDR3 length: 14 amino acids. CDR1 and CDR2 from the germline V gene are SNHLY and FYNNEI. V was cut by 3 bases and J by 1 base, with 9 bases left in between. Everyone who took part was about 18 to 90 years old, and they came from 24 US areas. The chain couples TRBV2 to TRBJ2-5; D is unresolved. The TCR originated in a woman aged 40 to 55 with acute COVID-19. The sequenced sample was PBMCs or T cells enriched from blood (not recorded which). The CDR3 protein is CASSEGSIQETQYF. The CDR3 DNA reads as TGTGCCAGCAGTGAGGGTAGCATCCAAGAGACCCAGTACTTC.